The sequence of this T cell receptor (beta chain) was determined in a study of cytomegalovirus exposure and HLA in healthy donors. CDR1 and CDR2 from the germline V gene are SGDLS and YYNGEE. The CDR3 has 17 amino acids. V trimming: 0 bases; J trimming: 6 bases; junction bases outside the gene matches: 14. The PCR made use of 60 Vbeta and 13 Jbeta primers. Measured with immunoSEQ multiplex PCR; TCRdb has only the in-frame clones, and not every one. Among roughly 180,000 clones listed, 65% to 90% were seen once. The V gene is TRBV9, the J gene TRBJ1-2; 7 nucleotides line up with TRBD1. The receptor comes from a girl between 2 and 10 years old in good health and CMV-seropositive. Sample: PBMCs. The CDR3 DNA reads TGTGCCAGCAGCGTAGCCCCAGGGGGGCGGTTCCTAGATGGCTACACCTTC. It codes for CASSVAPGGRFLDGYTF.